Here is one TCR beta chain with its context. The antigen is not known. CDR1 is SGHDN, CDR2 FVKESK, per germline. J lost 2 bases, V lost 4 bases, and 5 bases had no gene match. There are 14 residues in the CDR3. Bulk TCR libraries used previously described methods and listed TCR primers. MiXCR, run by TCRdb on the PCR reads, gives a single entry per CDR3 protein. The sample has under 600,000 distinct CDR3 sequences; about 25% are singletons. These data are taken from a study of molecular identifiers for immune sequencing clone quantification. About the study: For replicates, RNA isolated from roughly 21,000 or 96,000 naive CD8 cells was divided into five portions, of which four were sequenced. Broader study findings: The sizes of highly expanded clones could be underestimated when identical TCR molecules share a barcode. Over 97% of effector molecules, yet under 1% of naive-cell molecules, were held by clones above 20 RNA copies.

This chain joins TRBV14 and TRBJ2-7, with 7 bases aligning to TRBD1. The sequencing sample was made of naive CD8+ T cells from blood, with Jurkat cell RNA spiked in. Regarding subset: FACS-sorted CD8+CD4-CCR7+CD45RA+ naive T cells. The clonotype originates from a human donor in good health. Some libraries in this study had Jurkat cell RNA spiked in. CDR3 amino acids: CASSRRDRPYEQYF. CDR3 in DNA: TGTGCCAGCAGCCGCCGGGACAGACCCTACGAGCAGTACTTC.